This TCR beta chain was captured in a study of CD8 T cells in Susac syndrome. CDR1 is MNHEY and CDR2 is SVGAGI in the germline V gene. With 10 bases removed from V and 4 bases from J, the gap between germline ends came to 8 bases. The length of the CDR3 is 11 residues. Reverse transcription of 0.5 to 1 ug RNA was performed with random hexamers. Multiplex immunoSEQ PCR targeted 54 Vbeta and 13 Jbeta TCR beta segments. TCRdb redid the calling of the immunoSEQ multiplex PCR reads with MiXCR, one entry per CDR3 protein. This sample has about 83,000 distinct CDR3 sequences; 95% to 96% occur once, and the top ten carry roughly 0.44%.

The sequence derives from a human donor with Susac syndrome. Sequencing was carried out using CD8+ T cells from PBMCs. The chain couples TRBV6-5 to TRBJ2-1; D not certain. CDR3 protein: CATTFYNEQFF. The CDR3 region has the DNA TGTGCCACCACCTTTTACAATGAGCAGTTCTTC.